This section outlines one T cell receptor (beta chain) sequence together with its context. Its matching antigen is unknown. Given a much more abundant clone one base away, this may be a read error. Separate cDNA molecules received unique molecular identifiers, which the library attached to them. TCRdb used MiXCR to reprocess the RACE reads, holding one entry per CDR3 protein. The sample contains 30,000 to 35,000 distinct CDR3 sequences, approximately 7.4% of which appear only once. CDR1 and CDR2 (germline): SEHNR, FQNEAQ (reference sequence). This CDR3 is 12 amino acids long. This sample is drawn from a study of human T cells and chemical hapten exposure. Study-wide findings and caveats: The number of TCRs over 1 in 1000 frequency stayed unchanged after DPC.

Time point specified: healthy volunteer bleed at 2 weeks. Unfractionated whole blood was the source from which total RNA was extracted. This rearrangement joins TRBV7-9 to TRBJ2-1; no clear D. The sequence was obtained from a human donor in good health. Some clones in this sample may be carry-over from other donors' samples. The sample consisted of whole blood. The CDR3 DNA reads as TGTGCCAACAGCTTAGATAAGGGCGAGCAGTTCTTC. As protein: CANSLDKGEQFF.